The rows below give T cell receptor beta chains drawn from one sample of a study of cytomegalovirus exposure and HLA in healthy donors. The protocol was immunoSEQ multiplex PCR, while the TCRdb copy is restricted to in-frame clones and leaves out a portion. The repertoire holds 99,000 or so clones, with nearly 80% as singletons. The sample taken for sequencing was PBMCs. These receptor sequences come from a man aged 25-40 years in good health and CMV-seronegative. The CDR3 runs from the conserved cysteine through the conserved F or W. The order of the fields is D gene, clone size, V gene, J gene, CDR3 DNA, CDR3 protein. A D gene is named only where the DNA matches it firmly. Where a row states a size, it is once, few, many or the class of an expanded clone; other rows omit it.

D gene: .; clone size: .; V gene: TRBV11-3; J gene: TRBJ2-7; CDR3 DNA: TGTGCCAGCAGCTCTAGACCGGCCAGCTCCTACGAGCAGTACTTC; CDR3 protein: CASSSRPASSYEQYF
D gene: TRBD2; clone size: .; V gene: TRBV6-7; J gene: TRBJ2-7; CDR3 DNA: TGTGCCAGCAGGCACCAGACTAGCGGGAGTTTATACGAGCAGTACTTC; CDR3 protein: CASRHQTSGSLYEQYF
D gene: .; clone size: .; V gene: TRBV18; J gene: TRBJ1-4; CDR3 DNA: TGTGCCAGCTCTACGGGAGGAGGGGCGGCTAATGAAAAACTGTTTTTT; CDR3 protein: CASSTGGGAANEKLFF
D gene: .; clone size: .; V gene: TRBV6-5; J gene: TRBJ2-3; CDR3 DNA: TGTGCCAGCAGGGATAGGGGACACGGCACAGATACGCAGTATTTT; CDR3 protein: CASRDRGHGTDTQYF
D gene: TRBD2; clone size: .; V gene: TRBV28; J gene: TRBJ2-7; CDR3 DNA: TGTGCCAGCAGTACCGCGGGACTAGCAGGTTACGAGCAGTACTTC; CDR3 protein: CASSTAGLAGYEQYF
D gene: TRBD1; clone size: .; V gene: TRBV6-5; J gene: TRBJ1-1; CDR3 DNA: TGTGCCAGGGGGACAGGGGGTGAGAACACTGAAGCTTTCTTT; CDR3 protein: CARGTGGENTEAFF
D gene: TRBD1; clone size: .; V gene: TRBV5-6; J gene: TRBJ2-7; CDR3 DNA: TGTGCCAGCAGCTTGGGAACAGGGGACGAGCAGTACTTC; CDR3 protein: CASSLGTGDEQYF
D gene: TRBD1; clone size: .; V gene: TRBV7-2; J gene: TRBJ1-5; CDR3 DNA: TGTGCCAGCAGCCAAAAGACAGGGAGCAATCAGCCCCAGCATTTT; CDR3 protein: CASSQKTGSNQPQHF
D gene: .; clone size: .; V gene: TRBV28; J gene: TRBJ2-2; CDR3 DNA: TGTGCCACCTTAACAGGGCTGAACACCGGGGAGCTGTTTTTT; CDR3 protein: CATLTGLNTGELFF
D gene: TRBD2; clone size: .; V gene: TRBV7-9; J gene: TRBJ2-3; CDR3 DNA: TGTGCCAGCAGCTTAACCAGCGGGGGGCCTGGGGATACGCAGTATTTT; CDR3 protein: CASSLTSGGPGDTQYF
D gene: .; clone size: .; V gene: TRBV6-5; J gene: TRBJ2-7; CDR3 DNA: TGTGCCAGCAGGAGGGCCTACGAGCAGTACTTC; CDR3 protein: CASRRAYEQYF
D gene: .; clone size: .; V gene: TRBV19; J gene: TRBJ2-6; CDR3 DNA: TGTGCCAGTAGTATAGTCAGGGGCGCAGGGGCCAACGTCCTGACTTTC; CDR3 protein: CASSIVRGAGANVLTF
D gene: .; clone size: once; V gene: TRBV11-2; J gene: TRBJ2-1; CDR3 DNA: TGTGCCAGCAGCTATCAGGGCTACAATGAGCAGTTCTTC; CDR3 protein: CASSYQGYNEQFF
D gene: .; clone size: few; V gene: TRBV6-5; J gene: TRBJ2-4; CDR3 DNA: TGTGCTAGCCGTCTAGCCAAAAACATTCAGTACTTC; CDR3 protein: CASRLAKNIQYF
D gene: TRBD1; clone size: .; V gene: TRBV19; J gene: TRBJ2-3; CDR3 DNA: TGTGCCAGTAGTATAGATCCCCAGGGGGCTAGCACAGATACGCAGTATTTT; CDR3 protein: CASSIDPQGASTDTQYF
D gene: TRBD1; clone size: .; V gene: TRBV6-6; J gene: TRBJ1-4; CDR3 DNA: TGTGCCAGCCCCACCGGGACAGATGAAAAACTGTTTTTT; CDR3 protein: CASPTGTDEKLFF
D gene: TRBD1; clone size: .; V gene: TRBV28; J gene: TRBJ2-7; CDR3 DNA: TGTGCCAGCAGTTTACGACAGGGTACCTACGAGCAGTACTTC; CDR3 protein: CASSLRQGTYEQYF
D gene: .; clone size: .; V gene: TRBV5-1; J gene: TRBJ2-5; CDR3 DNA: TGCGCCAGCAGGGAGCAAGAGACCCAGTACTTC; CDR3 protein: CASREQETQYF
D gene: .; clone size: .; V gene: TRBV30; J gene: TRBJ1-6; CDR3 DNA: TGTGCCTGGAGTGCCCCGGGAGGCTGGAGCTCACCCCTCCACTTT; CDR3 protein: CAWSAPGGWSSPLHF
D gene: .; clone size: .; V gene: TRBV19; J gene: TRBJ2-3; CDR3 DNA: TGTGCCAGTAGTATGGTAGCGAAGGGCACAGATACGCAGTATTTT; CDR3 protein: CASSMVAKGTDTQYF
D gene: .; clone size: .; V gene: TRBV7-9; J gene: TRBJ1-2; CDR3 DNA: TGTGCCAGCAGCTCCGCTTACACAGTCTATGGCTACACCTTC; CDR3 protein: CASSSAYTVYGYTF
D gene: .; clone size: .; V gene: TRBV7-9; J gene: TRBJ2-1; CDR3 DNA: TGTGCCAGCAGCAGGGGGGGCAATGAGCAGTTCTTC; CDR3 protein: CASSRGGNEQFF
D gene: TRBD1; clone size: few; V gene: TRBV15; J gene: TRBJ2-3; CDR3 DNA: TGTGCCACCACAAACAGGGGCCACACAGATACGCAGTATTTT; CDR3 protein: CATTNRGHTDTQYF